A single sample is the source of the 8 T cell receptor beta chains below, sequenced in a study of shared clonotypes between healthy human individuals (dated by TCRdb to the early 2020s). CD8 naive samples were obtained by positive selection for CCR7 among CD45RO-negative cells, yielding a CD45RA+CCR7+ population from which TemRA cells were excluded. Libraries came from the immunoSEQ multiplex PCR assay. TCRdb retrieved this table from immuneACCESS and kept in-frame rearrangements only. Not all clones are present; in checked studies, unresolved V genes account for under half, and no reason is known for the remainder. A total of fewer than 800,000 clones appear in this sample, about 92% of them only once. The ten largest clones add up to about a quarter of the sample. What was sequenced was naive CD8+ T cells sorted from blood. This specimen's cell subset or site label, per the study, means: CD45RA+CCR7+. These receptors were taken from a man aged 25 to 40 in good health.

This rearrangement joins TRBV29-1 to TRBJ1-1; D not certain. The CDR3 is made up of 12 amino acids. The germline V and J ends were trimmed by 0 bases and 12 bases, with 14 bases remaining between them. Germline CDR1 and CDR2: SQVTM and ANQGSEA. The CDR3 loop is CSVEEDSVDTFF. CDR3 nucleotide sequence: TGCAGCGTTGAAGAAGATTCCGTAGATACTTTCTTT.

The rearrangement uses TRBV7-9 and TRBJ2-5, with D perhaps matching TRBD1 (6 bases). From germline, CDR1 is SEHNR and CDR2 FQNEAQ (reference sequence). This CDR3 comprises 14 residues. The germline V and J ends were trimmed by 3 bases and 5 bases, with 13 bases remaining between them. The CDR3 sequence: CASSFTGSRETQYF. The CDR3 DNA follows: TGTGCCAGCAGCTTCACAGGGTCCCGGGAGACCCAGTACTTC.

The chain links TRBV7-9 to TRBJ2-3; unclear D gene. V was pared by 4 bases and J by 7 bases, with 3 bases between. The CDR3 length is 10 residues. The germline gives CDR1 SEHNR, CDR2 FQNEAQ (reference sequence). The CDR3 region is CASSYNTQYF. The CDR3 DNA reads TGTGCCAGCAGCTATAATACGCAGTATTTT.

The gene calls are TRBV10-1 and TRBJ1-2, with D possibly TRBD1 on 6 matching bases. Trimming shortened V by 6 bases and J by 0 bases, and 14 bases separated the two germline ends. The length of the CDR3 is 15 residues. Germline lookup yields CDR1 WNHNN and CDR2 SYGVQD (reference sequence). In nucleotides, the CDR3 is TGCGCCAGCAGCGCAACCGGGACAACTAACTATGGCTACACCTTC. It yields the protein CASSATGTTNYGYTF.

Here the CDR3 DNA reads TGTGCCAGCAGCCAAGGCAGGGATACCTATGGCTACACCTTC. This encodes CASSQGRDTYGYTF. The rearrangement uses TRBV14 and TRBJ1-2, with a possible D match to TRBD1 (5 bases). The V and J ends lost 1 base and 4 bases respectively, with 10 bases between them. Germline V lookup: CDR1 SGHDN, CDR2 FVKESK. There are 14 residues in the CDR3.

The chain uses TRBV21-1 and TRBJ2-5; TRBD2, as called in the table, went unchecked against the DNA. TRBV21-1 has pseudogene status. There are 17 residues in the CDR3. The CDR3 DNA is TGTGCCAGCAGCAAAGCGCTTAGCCCCAAGGTCACTGAGACCCAGTACTTC. Translated, it gives CASSKALSPKVTETQYF.

This chain connects TRBV20-1 to TRBJ2-5; D ambiguous. CDR1 DFQATT and CDR2 SNEGSKA come from the germline V gene (reference sequence). V lost 6 bases and J lost 5, with 10 bases in between. The CDR3 covers 11 residues. The CDR3: CSAKSEETQYF. Written as DNA, the CDR3 is TGCAGTGCGAAGTCGGAGGAGACCCAGTACTTC.

V usage is TRBV18 and J usage is TRBJ2-2; 8 nucleotides align to TRBD2. V shed 4 bases and J 5 bases; nucleotides not matched to a gene: 9. The CDR3 has 16 amino acids. The germline V gene encodes CDR1 KGHSH and CDR2 LQKENI. This chain's CDR3 is CASSQIAGGETGELFF. The CDR3 nucleotides read TGTGCCAGCTCACAGATCGCGGGAGGCGAAACCGGGGAGCTGTTTTTT.